Presented here are 32 T cell receptor beta chains from one specimen sequenced in a study of shared clonotypes between healthy human individuals. Some clones are missing from TCRdb's copy, which holds only in-frame ones; the method was immunoSEQ multiplex PCR. In the table there are about 2.4 million clones, 85% to 95% of which are singletons. Sequenced material: naive CD4+ T cells sorted from blood. Documented subset: CD45RA+ positively selected. The receptors come from a man between 18 and 29 years old in good health.

This sequence joins TRBV7-8 and TRBJ2-7; perhaps TRBD1 as D (5 bases). The CDR3 totals 18 residues. Germline values: CDR1 SGHVS, CDR2 FQNEAQ. The V gene lost 1 base and the J gene lost 1 base, with 20 bases spanning the gap. The CDR3 sequence is CASSLERVYVGLSYEQYF. The CDR3 DNA sequence: TGTGCCAGCAGCTTAGAGAGAGTTTACGTGGGGCTGTCCTACGAGCAGTACTTC.

CDR3 bases: TGTGCCTGGAGTGTAACCAGGGGGTCGGGGCAGCCCCAGCATTTT. This gives the protein CAWSVTRGSGQPQHF. This chain joins TRBV30 and TRBJ1-5, with TRBD1 identical over 7 bases. Per the germline V gene, CDR1 is GTSNPN and CDR2 is SVGIG (reference sequence). CDR3 size: 15 residues. The J segment lost 7 bases and the V segment lost 0 bases, leaving 9 bases of the junction unmatched. The variable domain in full, completed from reference TRBV30 and TRBJ1-5, reads SQTIHQWPATLVQPVGSPLSLECTVEGTSNPNLYWYRQAAGRGLQLLFYSVGIGQISSEVPQNLSASRPQDRQFILSSKKLLLSDSGFYLCAWSVTRGSGQPQHFGDGTRLSIL.

The CDR3 bases are TGCGCCAGCAGCCAAAGGACAGGGGGCTTCTATGGCTACACCTTC. Residues: CASSQRTGGFYGYTF. V usage is TRBV5-1 and J usage is TRBJ1-2; TRBD1 matches 11 bases. Trimming removed 4 bases from V and 4 bases from J; junction bases left unmatched: 6. The CDR3 has 15 amino acids. From germline, CDR1 is SGHRS and CDR2 YFSETQ.

This chain uses TRBV7-2 with TRBJ1-5, with TRBD1 matching 7 bases. Germline CDR1 reads SGHTA; CDR2 reads FQGNSA. The CDR3 consists of 14 residues. V lost 5 bases, J lost 4 bases, and 5 bases stayed unmatched. The CDR3 sequence: CASSPQGMNQPQHF. DNA of the CDR3: TGTGCCAGCAGCCCACAGGGGATGAATCAGCCCCAGCATTTT.

The chain carries TRBV12-5 and TRBJ1-1, with 8 bases lining up with TRBD1. There are 15 residues in the CDR3. V dropped 5 bases and J dropped 3; count of bases not matched to a gene: 8. CDR1 and CDR2 (germline): LGHNT, FRNRAP. The CDR3 bases are TGTGCTAGTGGTCCTAGACAGGGGCGGGACACTGAAGCTTTCTTT. Translated: CASGPRQGRDTEAFF.

The chain joins TRBV6-1 to TRBJ2-7; no definite D call. Looked up from germline, CDR1 is MNHNS and CDR2 is SASEGT. The CDR3 sequence is 15 residues long. V lost 0 bases and J 0 bases, leaving 9 bases between the germline ends. In DNA, the CDR3 is TGTGCCAGCAGTGAAGCTTGGACGGGCTCCTACGAGCAGTACTTC. Protein product: CASSEAWTGSYEQYF.

V and J are TRBV7-2 and TRBJ1-4; a weak D match, TRBD1 (6 bases). The V gene lost 1 base and the J gene lost 7 bases, with 16 bases spanning the gap. The CDR3 has 16 amino acids. CDR1 is SGHTA and CDR2 is FQGNSA in the germline V gene. The CDR3 DNA follows: TGTGCCAGCAGCTTAGGACAGGCAAAAGGGGGTGAAAAACTGTTTTTT. Its translation is CASSLGQAKGGEKLFF.

The genes are TRBV5-1 and TRBJ1-6, with D possibly matching TRBD1 (5 bases). CDR1 is SGHRS and CDR2 is YFSETQ in the germline V gene. V lost 6 bases to trimming and J lost 0 bases, with 10 bases between them. The CDR3 covers 15 residues. The CDR3 DNA reads TGCGCCAGCACGGAGGGGAGCTCCTATAATTCACCCCTCCACTTT. Translated, it gives CASTEGSSYNSPLHF.

This rearrangement joins TRBV9 to TRBJ1-4, with D uncertain. Germline assignment: CDR1 SGDLS and CDR2 YYNGEE. This CDR3 contains 15 residues. Between the trimmed V and J ends, which lost 0 bases and 5 bases, there was a span of 11 bases. This CDR3 is CASSVEGMANEKLFF. Here the CDR3 DNA reads TGTGCCAGCAGCGTAGAAGGGATGGCGAATGAAAAACTGTTTTTT. Full variable domain (missing parts from reference TRBV9 and TRBJ1-4): DSGVTQTPKHLITATGQRVTLRCSPRSGDLSVYWYQQSLDQGLQFLIQYYNGEERAKGNILERFSAQQFPDLHSELNLSSLELGDSALYFCASSVEGMANEKLFFGSGTQLSVL.

This chain joins TRBV5-6 and TRBJ2-3, with D possibly being TRBD2 (6 bases). This CDR3 contains 16 residues. Germline CDR1 and CDR2: SGHDT and YYEEEE. Deletions cut 2 bases from V and 4 bases from J, with 17 bases between. The CDR3 coding sequence is TGTGCCAGCAGCTTTGTGGAGCGGGCTGGGGCAGATACGCAGTATTTT. Translating gives CASSFVERAGADTQYF.

The chain carries TRBV5-1 and TRBJ2-6; 10 bases align to TRBD1. CDR3 size: 18 residues. Germline V gene lookup returns CDR1 SGHRS and CDR2 YFSETQ. Trimming cost V 4 bases and J 4 bases; bases outside gene matches: 11. CDR3 sequence reads: CASSPDRDRGSGANVLTF. In nucleotides, the CDR3 is TGCGCCAGCAGCCCTGATCGGGACAGGGGCTCCGGGGCCAACGTCCTGACTTTC.

V gene TRBV10-1 combines with J gene TRBJ1-2; D is ambiguous. The CDR3 is 16 amino acids. Germline assignment: CDR1 WNHNN and CDR2 SYGVQD (reference sequence). V lost 6 bases to trimming and J lost 5 bases, with 22 bases between them. Here the CDR3 DNA reads TGCGCCAGCAGCTCCCTAAGGGCAGGCAGCTTTTATGGCTACACCTTC. Translating it yields CASSSLRAGSFYGYTF.

The chain links TRBV9 to TRBJ1-1; TRBD1 is a possible D gene (6 bases). CDR1 is SGDLS, CDR2 YYNGEE, per germline. The germline V and J ends were trimmed by 4 bases and 3 bases, with 16 bases remaining between them. The CDR3 has 15 amino acids. The DNA for the CDR3 is TGTGCCAGCAGCCTTACAGCCCGACAGGACACTGAAGCTTTCTTT. Amino acids: CASSLTARQDTEAFF. The full variable domain, its missing parts supplied by reference TRBV9 and TRBJ1-1, is DSGVTQTPKHLITATGQRVTLRCSPRSGDLSVYWYQQSLDQGLQFLIQYYNGEERAKGNILERFSAQQFPDLHSELNLSSLELGDSALYFCASSLTARQDTEAFFGQGTRLTVV.

This chain joins TRBV19 and TRBJ1-4; 8 positions agree with TRBD1. Germline V gene data show CDR1 as LNHDA and CDR2 as SQIVND (reference sequence). The ends lost 6 bases at V and 3 bases at J; junction bases unmatched: 6. The CDR3 has 15 residues. CDR3 amino acids: CASRYGQGSNEKLFF. Here the CDR3 DNA reads TGTGCCAGTAGATACGGACAGGGCTCTAATGAAAAACTGTTTTTT.

The CDR3 coding sequence is TGTGCCAGCGCACCGGCACCCGGGACAGGGGCCTACGAGCAGTACTTC. Translated: CASAPAPGTGAYEQYF. The chain carries TRBV21-1 and TRBJ2-7; TRBD1 is the table's D call and was not checked against the DNA. TRBV21-1 has pseudogene status. The CDR3 length is 16 residues.

The chain has TRBV2 and TRBJ2-5; no clear D. Germline V CDR1 and CDR2: SNHLY, FYNNEI. V gave up 6 bases and J gave up 5 bases, with 13 bases separating them. This CDR3 is built from 13 residues. CDR3 DNA: TGTGCCAGCAGCCAGTCGAGCGTGGAGACCCAGTACTTC. Translating gives CASSQSSVETQYF.

This chain uses TRBV27 with TRBJ2-5, with D perhaps TRBD1 or TRBD2 (5 bases each). V lost 5 bases, J lost 5 bases, and 12 bases lay in between. The CDR3 loop spans 13 amino acids. Per the germline V gene, CDR1 is MNHEY and CDR2 is SMNVEV (reference sequence). DNA for the CDR3: TGTGCCAGCAGTCGGGGCTTTTGGGAGACCCAGTACTTC. It yields the protein CASSRGFWETQYF.

The chain uses TRBV10-2 and TRBJ2-2, with D unresolved. The V gene lost 6 bases and the J gene lost 3 bases, with 2 bases spanning the gap. CDR1 is WSHSY and CDR2 is SAAADI in the germline V gene. The CDR3 is 11 residues long. The CDR3, as DNA: TGCGCCAGCAGATACACCGGGGAGCTGTTTTTT. Protein: CASRYTGELFF.

J is TRBJ2-1 and V is TRBV10-1; D gene uncertain. CDR3 size: 12 residues. The V gene's germline CDR1 is WNHNN and CDR2 SYGVQD (reference sequence). Trimming removed 3 bases at V and 7 bases at J, with 7 bases between. In nucleotides, the CDR3 is TGCGCCAGCAGTGATGGTTATAATGAGCAGTTCTTC. It yields the protein CASSDGYNEQFF.

The chain carries TRBV28 and TRBJ2-7; TRBD1 might be the D (5 bases). CDR1 MDHEN and CDR2 SYDVKM come from the germline V gene. The CDR3 sequence is 14 residues long. V was clipped by 3 bases and J by 3 bases, with 12 bases between them. CDR3 sequence (DNA): TGTGCCAGCAGTTTTCAGGGTTGGAACTACGAGCAGTACTTC. Translating gives CASSFQGWNYEQYF.

The chain couples TRBV7-2 to TRBJ1-1, with D unresolved. V lost 0 bases to trimming and J lost 6 bases, with 8 bases between them. Germline-derived CDR1 and CDR2 are SGHTA and FQGNSA. The CDR3 length is 13 residues. CDR3 amino acids: CASSLASRAEAFF. As DNA, the CDR3 is TGTGCCAGCAGCTTAGCATCCCGAGCTGAAGCTTTCTTT.

This clone was counted between two and nine times. The CDR3 DNA sequence: TGTGCCAGCAGCGATAGCGGGAGAGTAAGCAATGAGCAGTTCTTC. Amino acids: CASSDSGRVSNEQFF. The chain couples TRBV2 to TRBJ2-1; 9 nucleotides match TRBD2. V trimming: 6 bases; J trimming: 6 bases; junction bases outside the gene matches: 9. Looked up from germline, CDR1 is SNHLY and CDR2 is FYNNEI. The CDR3 loop spans 15 amino acids.

Concerning this clone: This sample includes further DNA sequences coding for the same CDR3. V usage is TRBV19 and J usage is TRBJ1-1, with 7 bases matching TRBD1. V lost 4 bases to trimming and J lost 1 base; unmatched junction nucleotides: 3. Per the germline V gene, CDR1 is LNHDA and CDR2 is SQIVND (reference sequence). This CDR3 has 14 residues. This chain's CDR3 is CASSTDRANTEAFF. CDR3 nucleotides: TGTGCCAGTAGTACCGACAGGGCGAACACTGAAGCTTTCTTT.

This chain joins TRBV28 and TRBJ2-7; D is undetermined. Germline CDR1 reads MDHEN; CDR2 reads SYDVKM. CDR3 size: 11 residues. The V end lost 8 bases, the J end lost 0 bases, and 5 bases lay between the germline ends. The CDR3 DNA is TGTGCCAGCCTATCCTCCTACGAGCAGTACTTC. This encodes CASLSSYEQYF.

This rearrangement joins TRBV7-9 to TRBJ2-3; 15 positions agree with TRBD2. Germline V lookup: CDR1 SEHNR, CDR2 FQNEAQ (reference sequence). This CDR3 is 16 amino acids long. The ends lost 3 bases at V and 6 bases at J; junction bases unmatched: 4. The CDR3 coding sequence is TGTGCCAGCAGCTTCGGACTAGCGGGAGGGGAGGATACGCAGTATTTT. Protein: CASSFGLAGGEDTQYF.

This chain connects TRBV7-8 to TRBJ2-7, with a tentative D call TRBD2 (5 bases). The CDR3 sequence is 13 residues long. Trimming took off 1 base at V and 5 bases at J, with 9 bases between the two ends. CDR1 and CDR2 from the germline V gene are SGHVS and FQNEAQ. CDR3 protein: CASSLVGRDEQYF. The CDR3 DNA reads TGTGCCAGCAGCTTAGTAGGGCGGGACGAGCAGTACTTC.

The V gene is TRBV13, the J gene TRBJ2-1; D is perhaps TRBD2 (5 bases). Deletions cut 5 bases from V and 0 bases from J, with 14 bases between. There are 16 residues in the CDR3. CDR1 and CDR2 from the germline V gene are PRHDT and FYEKMQ (reference sequence). CDR3 nucleotide sequence: TGTGCCAGCAGCATCCTCAGCGGAAGCTCCTACAATGAGCAGTTCTTC. Amino acid sequence: CASSILSGSSYNEQFF.

This clone showed up just once. The CDR3 protein is CASSEFPRTGGTDTQYF. The CDR3 region has the DNA TGCGCCAGCAGTGAGTTCCCCCGGACAGGGGGGACAGATACGCAGTATTTT. The chain combines TRBV10-2 with TRBJ2-3, with 10 bases lining up with TRBD1. V was pared by 1 base and J by 3 bases, with 7 bases of the junction left unmatched. Germline values: CDR1 WSHSY, CDR2 SAAADI. The CDR3 is 17 residues long.

The chain's CDR3 is CASSGPGETQYF. CDR3 nucleotides: TGTGCCAGCTCAGGTCCGGGGGAGACCCAGTACTTC. V usage is TRBV18 and J usage is TRBJ2-5; D is perhaps TRBD2 (5 bases). The germline CDR1 and CDR2 sequences are KGHSH and LQKENI. The length of the CDR3 is 12 residues. V gave up 5 bases and J gave up 5 bases, with 9 bases separating them.

The J gene is TRBJ2-5, the V gene TRBV7-2, with TRBD2 matching 9 bases. V shed 5 bases, J shed 4 bases, and the junction held 5 bases outside the gene matches. The CDR3 is 14 residues long. Looked up from germline, CDR1 is SGHTA and CDR2 is FQGNSA. This chain's CDR3 is CASSAGTSRETQYF. CDR3 in DNA: TGTGCCAGCAGCGCCGGGACTAGCCGAGAGACCCAGTACTTC.

The J gene is TRBJ2-1, the V gene TRBV6-6; D is possibly TRBD2 (6 bases). The CDR3 totals 15 residues. V was trimmed by 2 bases and J by 8 bases, leaving 16 bases between them. Germline CDR1 MNHNY, CDR2 SVGAGI (reference sequence). The CDR3: CASSYGRGGVYEQFF. The CDR3 DNA sequence: TGTGCCAGCAGTTACGGCCGTGGAGGGGTCTATGAGCAGTTCTTC.

The chain uses TRBV28 and TRBJ2-1; D remains unclear. Trimming removed 3 bases from V and 9 bases from J, with 9 bases in between. CDR1 is MDHEN and CDR2 is SYDVKM in the germline V gene. The CDR3 extends over 12 amino acids. The CDR3 here is CASSLGWSEQFF. CDR3 DNA: TGTGCCAGCAGTTTGGGGTGGAGTGAGCAGTTCTTC.